This TCR beta chain was recovered during a study of blood T cell repertoires in COVID-19. Study background: COVID-19 samples, acute and convalescent, were from the United States, Italy and Spain. The cDNA or gDNA used as material had been derived from T cells, B-cell-depleted T cells, or PBMCs.

Trimming took off 2 bases at V and 1 base at J, with 9 bases between the two ends. Germline lookup yields CDR1 GTSNPN and CDR2 SVGIG (reference sequence). The CDR3 consists of 13 residues. Methods used by the authors: Cell counts per sample came from amplifying reference gene primers. Profiling relied on immunoSEQ multiplex PCR, and the TCRdb table lists in-frame clones only, not all of them. Clone size and the V and J calls come from that table; the DNA yielded D and trimming. The sample has roughly 230,000 clones; around 83% are singletons. Sequenced input: peripheral blood. This receptor was obtained from a woman in her forties or fifties with acute or convalescent COVID-19. The J gene is TRBJ2-7, the V gene TRBV30, with a possible D match to TRBD1 (5 bases). The CDR3 reads CAWSQGGSYEQYF. The DNA of the CDR3 is TGTGCCTGGAGTCAGGGTGGGTCCTACGAGCAGTACTTC.